These T cell receptor beta chains were read from a single sample in a study of blood T cell repertoires in COVID-19. TCRdb's table, derived via immunoSEQ multiplex PCR, lists solely in-frame clones and lacks some. Here the sample spans 250,000 to 300,000 clones, 80% to 90% being singletons. Sequenced material: peripheral blood. The receptors originated from a woman in her 70s with COVID-19, enrolled during active disease. Each CDR3 is given with its conserved first and last residue. The D gene is left open where the match is weak. Rows may omit the clone size; those that give it use once, few, many or a size class.

d_call clone_size j_call v_call cdr3_aa cdr3_nt
TRBD1 - TRBJ2-3 TRBV7-8 CASSLGFGDRATDTQYF TGTGCCAGCAGCTTAGGGTTTGGGGACAGGGCCACAGATACGCAGTATTTT
TRBD1 - TRBJ2-1 TRBV2 CASSDLSLARTGVPLLDNEQFF TGTGCCAGCAGTGACCTCAGTTTGGCGAGGACAGGGGTCCCCCTACTCGACAATGAGCAGTTCTTC
- - TRBJ1-4 TRBV24-1 CATSDGQSNEKLFF TGTGCCACCAGTGATGGGCAGTCTAATGAAAAACTGTTTTTT
- few TRBJ1-2 TRBV27 CASSTGTYNYGYTF TGTGCCAGCAGCACTGGGACTTATAACTATGGCTACACCTTC
TRBD1 - TRBJ1-3 TRBV19 CATWDRRTGNTIYF TGTGCCACCTGGGACAGAAGAACCGGAAACACCATATATTTT
TRBD2 - TRBJ2-2 TRBV6-5 CASSLSGGGGELFF TGTGCCAGCAGTCTGTCGGGAGGAGGGGGGGAGCTGTTTTTT
TRBD2 - TRBJ2-3 TRBV30 CAWNPGTSGITDTQYF TGTGCCTGGAATCCTGGGACTAGCGGGATCACAGATACGCAGTATTTT
- - TRBJ1-2 TRBV12-3/TRBV12-4 CAGSPSPLYGYTF TGTGCCGGCAGTCCCTCACCACTTTATGGCTACACCTTC
- - TRBJ2-1 TRBV5-8 CASSTGKSLNVHNEQFF TGTGCCAGCAGTACAGGGAAGTCCCTCAACGTCCACAATGAGCAGTTCTTC
TRBD1 - TRBJ2-5 TRBV28 CATRGGTGVRRTQYF TGTGCCACCCGGGGGGGGACAGGGGTCAGAAGGACCCAGTACTTC
- - TRBJ2-7 TRBV24-1 CATSDLKDSSIYEQYF TGTGCCACCAGTGATTTAAAGGACAGCAGTATTTACGAGCAGTACTTC
TRBD1 once TRBJ2-1 TRBV5-6 CASSFRDRVDNEQFF TGTGCCAGCAGCTTCCGGGACAGGGTCGACAATGAGCAGTTCTTC
- few TRBJ1-4 TRBV30 CAWTTPRGKSGKLFF TGTGCCTGGACCACCCCTCGGGGGAAGAGTGGAAAACTGTTTTTT